This is a list of T cell receptor beta chains from one sample in a study of blood T cell repertoires in COVID-19. This table comes from immunoSEQ multiplex PCR, and its TCRdb copy is limited to in-frame clones, with some not included. In the table there are 220,000 or so clones, around 84% of which are singletons. The sample consisted of PBMCs or T cells enriched from blood (not recorded which). These receptors came from a woman in her forties who had recovered from COVID-19. CDR3s include the opening cysteine and the closing phenylalanine or tryptophan. The D gene is left open where the match is weak. Only some rows state a clone size, as once, few, many or a class for expanded clones.

D gene: TRBD2; J gene: TRBJ2-5; clone size: .; V gene: TRBV9; CDR3 protein: CASSVGAGGREETQYF
D gene: .; J gene: TRBJ2-1; clone size: .; V gene: TRBV4-2; CDR3 protein: CASSQTGEAYNEQFF
D gene: TRBD2; J gene: TRBJ2-1; clone size: .; V gene: TRBV5-4; CDR3 protein: CASRTSGTSGYNEQFF
D gene: TRBD2; J gene: TRBJ2-1; clone size: .; V gene: TRBV28; CDR3 protein: CASSIRRAGSYNEQFF
D gene: TRBD2; J gene: TRBJ2-6; clone size: .; V gene: TRBV5-6; CDR3 protein: CASSFPWGGARGANVLTF
D gene: .; J gene: TRBJ2-2; clone size: .; V gene: TRBV7-9; CDR3 protein: CASSLGLIPGELFF
D gene: TRBD1; J gene: TRBJ2-1; clone size: .; V gene: TRBV29-1; CDR3 protein: CSVDLGQGFNEQFF
D gene: TRBD1; J gene: TRBJ1-4; clone size: once; V gene: TRBV5-4; CDR3 protein: CASSLEATDREFF
D gene: .; J gene: TRBJ1-1; clone size: .; V gene: TRBV21-1; CDR3 protein: CASSKVGQGSEAFF
D gene: TRBD1; J gene: TRBJ1-4; clone size: .; V gene: TRBV3-1/TRBV3-2; CDR3 protein: CASSYRDRNEKLFF
D gene: TRBD2; J gene: TRBJ2-7; clone size: .; V gene: TRBV28; CDR3 protein: CASSLGLAGGKYF
D gene: .; J gene: TRBJ2-5; clone size: .; V gene: TRBV7-9; CDR3 protein: CASSFSGRAHQETQYF
D gene: TRBD1; J gene: TRBJ1-2; clone size: few; V gene: TRBV30; CDR3 protein: CAWTWDRGKGYTF
D gene: TRBD1; J gene: TRBJ2-7; clone size: .; V gene: TRBV11-2; CDR3 protein: CASSLHRGAYEQYF
D gene: .; J gene: TRBJ2-1; clone size: .; V gene: TRBV7-9; CDR3 protein: CASSSPRGLVYNEQFF
D gene: TRBD2; J gene: TRBJ2-7; clone size: .; V gene: TRBV6-2/TRBV6-3; CDR3 protein: CASSSGGSLTEQYF
D gene: TRBD2; J gene: TRBJ2-7; clone size: .; V gene: TRBV28; CDR3 protein: CASSSPRLAGRYEQYF
D gene: .; J gene: TRBJ1-5; clone size: once; V gene: TRBV19; CDR3 protein: CASGRGGHIYQPQHF
D gene: TRBD1; J gene: TRBJ2-6; clone size: few; V gene: TRBV9; CDR3 protein: CASSSRQGSGANVLTF
D gene: TRBD2; J gene: TRBJ2-3; clone size: .; V gene: TRBV19; CDR3 protein: CASSMGGILAGLTDTQYF
D gene: .; J gene: TRBJ1-6; clone size: many; V gene: TRBV27; CDR3 protein: CASSPSRNSPLHF
D gene: TRBD2; J gene: TRBJ2-5; clone size: .; V gene: TRBV6-5; CDR3 protein: CASSYAGGRETQYF
D gene: .; J gene: TRBJ1-1; clone size: once; V gene: TRBV9; CDR3 protein: CASSVASNTEAFF
D gene: .; J gene: TRBJ2-2; clone size: .; V gene: TRBV10-3; CDR3 protein: CAISEQTLTGELFF
D gene: .; J gene: TRBJ1-4; clone size: .; V gene: TRBV7-9; CDR3 protein: CASSPSSNEREKLFF
D gene: TRBD1; J gene: TRBJ1-1; clone size: few; V gene: TRBV18; CDR3 protein: CASSQSAGQVTEAFF
D gene: .; J gene: TRBJ1-1; clone size: .; V gene: TRBV4-1; CDR3 protein: CASSLSTENTEAFF
D gene: .; J gene: TRBJ1-6; clone size: .; V gene: TRBV6-5; CDR3 protein: CASSYLPGSRDSPLHF
D gene: .; J gene: TRBJ2-7; clone size: .; V gene: TRBV2; CDR3 protein: CASSEDPTSYEQYF
D gene: .; J gene: TRBJ1-5; clone size: .; V gene: TRBV28; CDR3 protein: CASSFRGGNQPQHF
D gene: .; J gene: TRBJ1-1; clone size: .; V gene: TRBV12-5; CDR3 protein: CASGGVNTEAFF
D gene: TRBD1; J gene: TRBJ2-3; clone size: .; V gene: TRBV11-3; CDR3 protein: CASSRQGEDTQYF
D gene: TRBD1; J gene: TRBJ1-6; clone size: .; V gene: TRBV18; CDR3 protein: CASSPATQGQGRSPLHF